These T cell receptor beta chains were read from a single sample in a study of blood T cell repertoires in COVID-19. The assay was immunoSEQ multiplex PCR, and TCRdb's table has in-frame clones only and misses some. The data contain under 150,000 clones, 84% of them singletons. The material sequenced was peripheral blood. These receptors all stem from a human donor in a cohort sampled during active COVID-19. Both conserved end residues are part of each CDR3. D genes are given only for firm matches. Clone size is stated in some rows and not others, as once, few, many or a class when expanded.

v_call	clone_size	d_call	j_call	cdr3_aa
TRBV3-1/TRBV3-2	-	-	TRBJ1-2	CASSQEADRTFYGYTF
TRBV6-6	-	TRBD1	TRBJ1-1	CASSWTGGATEAFF
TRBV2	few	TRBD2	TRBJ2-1	CASNGGLGRSNEQFF
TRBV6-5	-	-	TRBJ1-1	CASTEVMNTEAFF
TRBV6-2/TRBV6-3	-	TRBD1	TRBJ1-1	CASSYGTGVGFF
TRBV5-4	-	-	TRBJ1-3	CASSQRTGTGNTIYF
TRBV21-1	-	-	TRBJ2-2	CASSKGGSNTGELFF
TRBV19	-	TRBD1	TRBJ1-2	CASSMDRASGYTF
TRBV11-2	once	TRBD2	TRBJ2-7	CASSLGLAGMYEQYF
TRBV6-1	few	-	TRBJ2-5	CASSERNEETQYF